This T cell receptor (beta chain) was captured by sequencing in a study of blood T cell repertoires in COVID-19. Study as a whole: Samples of COVID-19 (acute and convalescent) were obtained from the United States, Italy and Spain. Sources were T cells, B-cell-depleted T cells, or PBMCs; the material itself was cDNA or gDNA.

In the original analysis: Amplification of reference gene primers provided the estimated nucleated cell counts. TCRdb keeps only in-frame clones here, not all; method: immunoSEQ multiplex PCR. V and J calls and clone size are copied from that table; D and trimming were computed from the DNA. This table holds 100,000 to 120,000 clones, 70% to 85% found once. J gave up 2 bases and V 0 bases, and 7 bases lay outside the gene matches. The CDR3 contains 17 residues. Germline V CDR1 and CDR2: SGHRS, YFSETQ. The V and J genes are TRBV5-1 and TRBJ2-3; 9 nucleotides agree with TRBD1. The sequencing sample was made of peripheral blood. The TCR comes from a woman aged 40 to 50 with acute or convalescent COVID-19. CDR3 sequence (DNA): TGCGCCAGCAGCTTGGTGACAGGGGGTCGCACCACAGATACGCAGTATTTT. Residues: CASSLVTGGRTTDTQYF.